This T cell receptor beta chain was retrieved from a study of sequential checkpoint blockade in melanoma (dated by TCRdb to between 2017 and 2020). Regarding the research as a whole: In a 1:1 randomization, patients received either first-line nivolumab then ipilimumab (arm A) or ipilimumab then nivolumab (arm B). Maintenance nivolumab came after each of the two trial sequences.

The intended sense of this specimen's treatment or condition label: randomized to nivolumab then ipilimumab (arm A) or the reverse (arm B). None of the patients in the trial had previously been given DNA-damaging chemotherapy. On a FACS Aria II flow cytometer, live CD3+CD8+ cells that were negative for CD19 and CD56 were sorted from thawed PBMCs. Samples were obtained from patients with melanoma enrolled in CheckMate 064, a randomized, open-label phase II trial of sequential checkpoint blockade. Leukapheresis was used to collect peripheral blood mononuclear cells, which were then purified with Ficoll-Paque and frozen in human serum with roughly 10% DMSO. Right after sorting, the blood CD3+CD8+ cells were verified to be >98% pure, and DNA extraction followed. The CDR3 contains 19 residues, cysteine and phenylalanine counted. Just the 57-base CDR3 DNA is kept, in frame starting at base 1. From a lookup of the germline V gene, CDR1 and CDR2 are LGHNA and YSLEER. At the junction V is shortened by 0 bases and J by 0 bases; bases outside the gene matches: 7.

General findings and caveats noted by the study authors: The response-prediction model combining TCR metrics and mutation burden needs validation in larger, independent patient cohorts.

Comment on this clone: No antigen is known for it. No per-base quality is available; no much larger clone lies one base away.

TCRbeta CDR3 regions were immunosequenced from genomic DNA with the immunoSEQ Assay. Before high-throughput sequencing, genomic DNA was amplified using bias-controlled multiplex PCR. From the authors' description of their analysis: To quantify the absolute abundance of each unique TCRbeta CDR3 region, the sequences were collapsed and filtered. Clonality, defined as 1 minus Pielou's evenness, was calculated using only productive rearrangements. A previously published method was used to identify clones with significantly greater frequencies in on-treatment samples than in baseline samples. TCRdb provides this immuneACCESS table in a form limited to in-frame rearrangements. Some clones are lacking; in checked studies, under half of them reflect an unresolved V gene, and why the rest are absent is not known. V, J and clone size were drawn from that table, and D and trimming were deduced from the DNA. The sample contains approximately 12,000 clones, about four fifths of them found a single time. About half of the sample is held by the ten biggest clonotypes.

The receptor comes from a human donor with melanoma. The sequence is built from TRBV4-3 and TRBJ2-6; TRBD1 agrees with 8 junctional bases. The sequencing here drew on CD8+ T cells sorted from blood (inferred from file names), taken from a patient given nivolumab and ipilimumab in sequence. The bases are TGCGCCAGCAGCCAAGACGAGGGACAGGACTACTCTGGGGCCAACGTCCTGACTTTC. The translation is CASSQDEGQDYSGANVLTF.